Presented here are 4 T cell receptor beta chains from one specimen sequenced in a study of OX40 agonist ivuxolimab in advanced cancers. Data came from immunoSEQ multiplex PCR; TCRdb stores just in-frame clones and leaves some out. Of about 26,000 clones listed, roughly 85% are singletons. This specimen consisted of CD4+ or CD8+ T cells sorted from blood, obtained in a trial of the OX40 agonist ivuxolimab. Receptor source: an adult with an advanced solid tumor such as melanoma, head and neck, liver or kidney cancer.

The chain recombines TRBV4-3 with TRBJ2-5; D is undetermined. This CDR3 region has 13 residues. V shed 0 bases and J shed 5 bases, with 7 bases lying between them. Germline lookup yields CDR1 LGHNA and CDR2 YSLEER. CDR3 sequence (DNA): TGCGCCAGCAGCCAAGAGGGATGGGAGACCCAGTACTTC. This translates into CASSQEGWETQYF.

This sequence joins TRBV6-4 and TRBJ1-1; TRBD1 matches 9 bases. Germline CDR1 and CDR2: MRHNA and SNTAGT. Trimming at V came to 4 bases and at J to 8 bases, leaving 11 bases not matched to a gene. The CDR3 runs to 15 residues. CDR3: CASSATYGTGTEAFF. CDR3 bases: TGTGCCAGCAGTGCAACCTACGGGACAGGGACAGAAGCTTTCTTT.

The rearrangement joins TRBV6-5 to TRBJ2-5, with D hard to call. CDR3 size: 14 residues. Trimming took off 2 bases at V and 1 base at J, with 8 bases between the two ends. Germline CDR1 is MNHEY and CDR2 is SVGAGI. The CDR3 reads CASSYTAFQETQYF. The CDR3 region has the DNA TGTGCCAGCAGTTACACGGCATTCCAAGAGACCCAGTACTTC.

The chain is built from TRBV4-2 and TRBJ2-1; 10 bases line up with TRBD1. This CDR3 has 15 amino acids. V lost 3 bases and J lost 6; bases outside the gene matches: 5. Per the germline V gene, CDR1 is LGHNA and CDR2 is YNFKEQ. This CDR3 is CASSHGQGVGNEQFF. DNA for the CDR3: TGTGCCAGCAGCCACGGACAGGGGGTGGGCAATGAGCAGTTCTTC.